This T cell receptor (beta chain) comes out of a study of control samples from healthy donors and cancer patients. The data were produced by immunoSEQ multiplex PCR, yet TCRdb's version contains in-frame clones alone and is incomplete. The sample consists of 120,000 or so clones, 80% to 95% of them appearing once. The source of this sequence is a man between 18 and 29 years old in good health. Sample: blood.

This CDR3 reads CAWSGDSYGYTF. CDR3 in DNA: TGTGCCTGGAGTGGGGACAGTTATGGCTACACCTTC. The V gene is TRBV30, the J gene TRBJ1-2, with 7 bases that match TRBD1. This CDR3 has 12 amino acids. Trimming took 1 base from V and 5 from J; bases not matched to a gene: 1. Germline V CDR1 and CDR2: GTSNPN, SVGIG (reference sequence).